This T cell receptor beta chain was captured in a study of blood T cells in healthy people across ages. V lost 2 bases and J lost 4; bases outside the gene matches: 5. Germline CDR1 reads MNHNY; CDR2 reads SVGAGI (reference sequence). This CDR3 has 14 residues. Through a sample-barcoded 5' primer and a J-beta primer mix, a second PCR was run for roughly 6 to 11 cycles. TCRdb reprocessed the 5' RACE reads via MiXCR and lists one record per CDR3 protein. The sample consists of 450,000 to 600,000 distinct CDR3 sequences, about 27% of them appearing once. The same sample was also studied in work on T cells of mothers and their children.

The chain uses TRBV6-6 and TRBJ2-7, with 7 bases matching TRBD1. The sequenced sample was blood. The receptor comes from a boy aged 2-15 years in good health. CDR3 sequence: CASSYLQGQYEQYF. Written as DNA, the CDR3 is TGTGCCAGCAGTTACCTACAGGGACAGTACGAGCAGTACTTC.